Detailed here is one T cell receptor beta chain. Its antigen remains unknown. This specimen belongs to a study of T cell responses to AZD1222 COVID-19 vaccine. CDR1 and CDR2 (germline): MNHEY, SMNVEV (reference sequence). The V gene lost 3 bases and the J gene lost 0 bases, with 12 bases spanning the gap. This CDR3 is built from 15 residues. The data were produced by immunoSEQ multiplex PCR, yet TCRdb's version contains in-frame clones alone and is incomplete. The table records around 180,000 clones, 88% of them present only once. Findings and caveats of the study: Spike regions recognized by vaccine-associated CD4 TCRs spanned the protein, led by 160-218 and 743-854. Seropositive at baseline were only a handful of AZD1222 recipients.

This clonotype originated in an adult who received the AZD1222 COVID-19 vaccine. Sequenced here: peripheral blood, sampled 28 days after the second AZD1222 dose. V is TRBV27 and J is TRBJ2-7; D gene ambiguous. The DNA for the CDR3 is TGTGCCAGCAGTTTTGCAGGTCGAGTCTCCTACGAGCAGTACTTC. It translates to CASSFAGRVSYEQYF.